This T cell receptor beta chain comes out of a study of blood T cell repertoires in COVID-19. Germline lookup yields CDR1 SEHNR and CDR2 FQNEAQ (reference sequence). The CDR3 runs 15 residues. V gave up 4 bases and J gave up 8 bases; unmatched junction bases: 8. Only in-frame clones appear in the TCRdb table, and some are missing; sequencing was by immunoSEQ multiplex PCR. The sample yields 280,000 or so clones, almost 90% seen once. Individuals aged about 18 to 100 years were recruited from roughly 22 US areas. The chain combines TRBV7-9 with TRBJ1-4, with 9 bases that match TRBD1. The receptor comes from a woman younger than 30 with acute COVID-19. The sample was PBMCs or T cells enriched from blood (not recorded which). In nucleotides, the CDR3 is TGTGCCAGCAGCTCGACAGGGGGAAATGCGGAAAAACTGTTTTTT. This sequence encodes CASSSTGGNAEKLFF.